The source of this T cell receptor (beta chain) is a study of a mutant IDH1 vaccine in newly diagnosed glioma. About the study: First vaccine doses came 4-6 weeks after radiotherapy alone, or with temozolomide cycles. Of the patients given treatment, around 62% were male and 37.5% were female, and a mean age of around 38 years was recorded. The earlier regimen, radiotherapy, temozolomide, or both, was most often both.

In the case of this clone: Its antigen is as yet unknown.

Profiled with immunoSEQ multiplex PCR; TCRdb holds only in-frame clones, not every one. Found here are 40,000 to 45,000 clones, around four fifths of them singletons; the top ten hold 5% to 6%. J lost 1 base, V lost 0 bases, and 8 bases had no gene match. CDR3 length: 17 residues. The germline V gene has CDR1 LGHNA and CDR2 YSLEER. As for time point: week 23, last vaccination. Doses consisted of 300 ug of mutant IDH1 20-mer peptide each, paired with topical imiquimod. Those who donated had recent WHO grade 3 or 4 IDH1-mutant, ATRX-lost astrocytomas. The source is a man aged 50 to 59 with glioma. The chain couples TRBV4-3 to TRBJ2-7; 8 positions agree with TRBD1. The sequenced sample was PBMCs, obtained from a glioma patient whose treatment included an IDH1 peptide vaccine. CDR3 in DNA: TGCGCCAGCAGCCAAGAGATTACAGGGGGTCCTTCCTACGAGCAGTACTTC. This translates into CASSQEITGGPSYEQYF.